The next 14 T cell receptor beta chains were all read from a single sample in a study of graft-versus-host responses after intestinal transplantation. Intraepithelial and lamina propria lymphocytes were freed from processed graft tissue. Sequencing was performed with immunoSEQ multiplex PCR; in TCRdb, only in-frame clones are kept and a portion is missing. The repertoire includes 50,000 to 75,000 clones, 89% of them detected once, and roughly 1.7% sits in the top ten. The material sequenced was ileum tissue, taken around 350 days after transplant. These receptors were taken from a human patient who received an intestinal transplant, so some T cells may come from the graft donor.

V and J are TRBV4-1 and TRBJ1-6, with a tentative D call TRBD1 (6 bases). Looked up from germline, CDR1 is MGHRA and CDR2 is YSYEKL. Trimming stripped 1 base from V and 7 bases from J, with 23 bases between. The CDR3 has 19 amino acids. CDR3 residues: CASSQGRIGQGRTNSPLHF. The CDR3 bases are TGCGCCAGCAGCCAAGGACGGATAGGGCAGGGGCGAACCAATTCACCCCTCCACTTT.

The V call is TRBV27, the J call TRBJ2-3; possible D gene TRBD2, 6 bases. The CDR3 runs to 15 residues. Germline V gene lookup returns CDR1 MNHEY and CDR2 SMNVEV (reference sequence). V was cut by 3 bases and J by 4 bases, with 14 bases left in between. The DNA of the CDR3 is TGTGCCAGCAGTTTTCGGTGGGGGGATCCAGATACGCAGTATTTT. Amino acid sequence: CASSFRWGDPDTQYF.

CDR3 in DNA: TGTGCCAGCAGCTTCGAGGGGGGCAGGTACAATGAGCAGTTCTTC. Translated, it gives CASSFEGGRYNEQFF. The rearrangement uses TRBV5-4 and TRBJ2-1, with D perhaps being TRBD1 or TRBD2 (6 bases each). V dropped 2 bases and J dropped 4 bases, with 13 bases sitting between them. This CDR3 is built from 15 residues. Germline assignment: CDR1 SGHNT and CDR2 YYREEE (reference sequence).

The genes are TRBV7-2 and TRBJ1-2, with D unresolved. CDR1 SGHTA and CDR2 FQGNSA come from the germline V gene. This CDR3 is built from 13 residues. Trimming cost V 3 bases and J 4 bases, with 9 bases left between them. CDR3 coding DNA: TGTGCCAGCAGCTTTTCAGCAATCTATGGCTACACCTTC. Its translation is CASSFSAIYGYTF.

The chain employs TRBV5-1 and TRBJ2-3; tentative D call: TRBD2 (6 bases). Trimming pared 0 bases from V and 1 base from J, leaving 15 bases between. This CDR3 region has 17 residues. Germline CDR1 reads SGHRS; CDR2 reads YFSETQ. The CDR3 DNA is TGCGCCAGCAGCTTGGTTTTGGGGGGTGGAGGCACAGATACGCAGTATTTT. Its translation is CASSLVLGGGGTDTQYF.

This sequence joins TRBV21-1 and TRBJ2-7; the table calls TRBD1, which could not be checked here. TRBV21-1 is designated a pseudogene. CDR3 length equals 15 residues. The CDR3 loop reads CASSRGTDITYEQYF. CDR3 bases: TGTGCCAGCAGCAGGGGGACAGACATCACCTACGAGCAGTACTTC.

This rearrangement joins TRBV9 to TRBJ2-1; no firm D call. Germline CDR1 reads SGDLS; CDR2 reads YYNGEE. The CDR3 sequence is 16 residues long. V lost 4 bases, J lost 3 bases, and 17 bases lay in between. CDR3 DNA sequence: TGTGCCAGCAGCCTGCAACCTGGACCGAACTACAATGAGCAGTTCTTC. It yields the protein CASSLQPGPNYNEQFF.

The V gene is TRBV5-1, the J gene TRBJ1-3, with no clear D. The germline gives CDR1 SGHRS, CDR2 YFSETQ. The V end lost 0 bases, the J end lost 4 bases, and 5 bases lay between the germline ends. The CDR3 extends over 13 amino acids. Here the CDR3 reads CASSLAGGNTIYF. The CDR3 DNA follows: TGCGCCAGCAGCTTGGCCGGCGGAAACACCATATATTTT.

This rearrangement joins TRBV28 to TRBJ2-1; 9 bases fit TRBD2. Trimming took 4 bases from V and 4 from J; bases not matched to a gene: 8. Germline CDR1 reads MDHEN; CDR2 reads SYDVKM. The CDR3 is made up of 16 amino acids. The CDR3: CASSSLAGEGYNEQFF. CDR3 sequence (DNA): TGTGCCAGCAGTTCCTTAGCGGGAGAAGGTTACAATGAGCAGTTCTTC.

The chain joins TRBV5-5 to TRBJ1-1; no firm D call. Germline values: CDR1 SGHKS, CDR2 YYEKEE (reference sequence). This CDR3 is 14 amino acids long. The germline V and J ends were trimmed by 5 bases and 0 bases, with 11 bases remaining between them. The CDR3 is CASSPGDMNTEAFF. For the CDR3, the DNA is TGTGCCAGCAGTCCGGGCGATATGAACACTGAAGCTTTCTTT.

The DNA for the CDR3 is TGTGCCAGCAGCGTCTACTTCACAGATACGCAGTATTTT. This gives the protein CASSVYFTDTQYF. This chain connects TRBV7-6 to TRBJ2-3; D ambiguous. The V and J ends lost 5 bases and 2 bases respectively, with 8 bases between them. The CDR3 consists of 13 residues. CDR1 is SGHVS, CDR2 FNYEAQ, per germline.

CDR3: CASSVGYSNQPQHF. The CDR3 DNA reads TGTGCCAGCAGCGTAGGGTATAGCAATCAGCCCCAGCATTTT. This chain uses TRBV9 with TRBJ1-5; D is unclear. The CDR3 contains 14 residues. Trimming took 0 bases from V and 0 from J, leaving 4 bases between them. Per germline, CDR1 SGDLS and CDR2 YYNGEE. The full variable domain, rest sourced from reference TRBV9 and TRBJ1-5, is DSGVTQTPKHLITATGQRVTLRCSPRSGDLSVYWYQQSLDQGLQFLIQYYNGEERAKGNILERFSAQQFPDLHSELNLSSLELGDSALYFCASSVGYSNQPQHFGDGTRLSIL.

The chain has TRBV19 and TRBJ2-7; D gene uncertain. The CDR3 covers 15 residues. Between the trimmed V and J ends, which lost 3 bases and 2 bases, there was a span of 14 bases. Germline CDR1 is LNHDA and CDR2 is SQIVND (reference sequence). The CDR3, as DNA: TGTGCCAGTAGTATTCAGACTGGGTTGACCTACGAGCAGTACTTC. Translated: CASSIQTGLTYEQYF.

DNA for the CDR3: TGTGCCAGCAGCCAAGAGGGGGGGAAGAGAACTCACACTGAAGCTTTCTTT. Its protein is CASSQEGGKRTHTEAFF. V is TRBV4-2 and J is TRBJ1-1; possibly TRBD1 for D (5 bases). The CDR3 contains 17 residues. In germline, CDR1 is LGHNA, CDR2 YNFKEQ. V was trimmed by 0 bases and J by 3 bases, leaving 17 bases between them.